Below, one T cell receptor beta chain is given with its context. The entry originates in a study of blood T cell repertoires in COVID-19. Libraries were prepared by immunoSEQ multiplex PCR; TCRdb keeps only in-frame clonotypes and omits some of them. Of roughly 200,000 clones listed, about four fifths were seen once; the top ten hold about 6.8%. The CDR3 covers 19 residues. CDR1 LGHDT and CDR2 YNNKEL come from the germline V gene (reference sequence). V was shortened by 0 bases and J by 2 bases, with 20 bases between the two germline ends. The V call is TRBV3-1 (or the pseudogene TRBV3-2), the J call TRBJ2-1, with TRBD2 as a possible D gene (7 bases). The TCR originated in a man between 70 and 80 years old with active or convalescent COVID-19. The material sequenced was peripheral blood. The CDR3 DNA reads as TGTGCCAGCAGCCAAGATCTAGGGGGAGGGCCGGGCCCCTACAATGAGCAGTTCTTC. This gives the protein CASSQDLGGGPGPYNEQFF.